This T cell receptor (beta chain) originates from a study of control samples from healthy donors and cancer patients. V dropped 1 base and J dropped 1 base, with 12 bases sitting between them. Germline V gene lookup returns CDR1 SGHRS and CDR2 YFSETQ. This CDR3 spans 15 amino acids. Clones were read by immunoSEQ multiplex PCR, and TCRdb kept only the in-frame ones, dropping some. Here the sample spans around 140,000 clones, roughly 90% being singletons. The sequence came from a woman between 45 and 60 years old in good health. The sample consisted of blood. This sequence joins TRBV5-1 and TRBJ2-7; TRBD1 or TRBD2 may be the D gene (5 bases each). CDR3 in DNA: TGCGCCAGCAGCTTGTTACACGGGGCTTCCTACGAGCAGTACTTC. Translation gives CASSLLHGASYEQYF.